The clone carrying this TCR beta chain was recorded a few times. Its antigen is undetermined. The data were obtained in a study of response to subunit inactivated influenza vaccine. Study observations and caveats: Seasonal influenza vaccination, on each occasion, was suggested by the authors to recruit few new T cells.

V was cut by 4 bases and J by 7 bases, with 11 bases left in between. The CDR3 runs 12 residues. Germline loops: CDR1 SGHVS, CDR2 FNYEAQ. TCRdb used MiXCR to reprocess the RT-PCR reads, holding one entry per CDR3 protein. The sample yields over 450,000 distinct CDR3 sequences, 10% to 15% seen once. This rearrangement joins TRBV7-6 to TRBJ2-7; D unclear. The TCR was taken from a man in his fifties who received an inactivated influenza vaccine. The sample here was PBMCs from blood, taken 45 days after vaccination. The CDR3 here is CASSWVQEEQYF. As DNA, the CDR3 is TGTGCCAGCAGCTGGGTGCAGGAGGAGCAGTACTTC.